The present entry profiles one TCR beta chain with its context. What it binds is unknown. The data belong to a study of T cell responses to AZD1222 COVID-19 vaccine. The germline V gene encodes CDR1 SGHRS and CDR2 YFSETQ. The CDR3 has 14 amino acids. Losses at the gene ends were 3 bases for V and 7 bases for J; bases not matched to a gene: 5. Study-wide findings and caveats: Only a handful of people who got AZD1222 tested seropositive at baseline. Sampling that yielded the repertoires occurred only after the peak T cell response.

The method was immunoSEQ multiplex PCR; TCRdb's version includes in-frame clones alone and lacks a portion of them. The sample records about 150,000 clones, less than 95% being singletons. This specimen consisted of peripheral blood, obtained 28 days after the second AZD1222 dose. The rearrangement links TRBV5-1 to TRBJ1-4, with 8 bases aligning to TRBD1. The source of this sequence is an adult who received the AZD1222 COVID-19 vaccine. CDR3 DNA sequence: TGCGCCAGCAGCTACGACAGGGGAGGTGAAAAACTGTTTTTT. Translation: CASSYDRGGEKLFF. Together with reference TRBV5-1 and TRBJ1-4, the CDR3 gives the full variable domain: KAGVTQTPRYLIKTRGQQVTLSCSPISGHRSVSWYQQTPGQGLQFLFEYFSETQRNKGNFPGRFSGRQFSNSRSEMNVSTLELGDSALYLCASSYDRGGEKLFFGSGTQLSVL.